The source of this T cell receptor (beta chain) is a study of blood T cell repertoires in COVID-19. Study-wide context: There were acute and convalescent COVID-19 samples, and they came from the United States, Italy and Spain.

Per the original data handling: The assay estimated nucleated cells by amplifying reference gene primers. Clones were sequenced by immunoSEQ multiplex PCR, and TCRdb holds only the in-frame ones, with some missing. V and J calls and clone size come straight from that table; D and trimming were deduced from the DNA. Of around 25,000 clones in the sample, around 87% were seen once. This CDR3 is built from 10 residues. V shed 5 bases and J shed 11 bases, with 10 bases lying between them. CDR1 is DFQATT and CDR2 is SNEGSKA in the germline V gene (reference sequence). The origin of this receptor is a human donor with active COVID-19. The donor label of this sample is uncertain. Sequencing was performed on peripheral blood. The J gene is TRBJ2-1, the V gene TRBV20-1, with D uncertain. CDR3 bases: TGCAGTGCTTTTCAGACTCAGCAGTTCTTC. Residues: CSAFQTQQFF.